This TCR beta chain was recovered during a study of graft-versus-host responses after intestinal transplantation. Study context: Every transplant recipient was induced with anti-thymocyte globulin, then maintained on tacrolimus and steroids for 2 to 4 years.

Repertoires were generated with immunoSEQ multiplex PCR, while TCRdb's copy carries only in-frame clones and drops some. The table has tens of thousands of clones, roughly 80% seen once; the top ten hold 3% to 4%. V was trimmed by 2 bases and J by 4 bases, leaving 8 bases between them. The CDR3 runs 13 residues. Germline V gene lookup returns CDR1 SGHAT and CDR2 FQNNGV. The chain uses TRBV11-2 and TRBJ2-5; D is unclear. This TCR derives from a human patient who received an intestinal transplant, so some T cells may come from the graft donor. This specimen consisted of PBMCs, obtained about 1,000 days after transplant. CDR3 amino acids: CASSLYPRETQYF. The CDR3 region has the DNA TGTGCCAGCAGCTTATACCCCAGAGAGACCCAGTACTTC.